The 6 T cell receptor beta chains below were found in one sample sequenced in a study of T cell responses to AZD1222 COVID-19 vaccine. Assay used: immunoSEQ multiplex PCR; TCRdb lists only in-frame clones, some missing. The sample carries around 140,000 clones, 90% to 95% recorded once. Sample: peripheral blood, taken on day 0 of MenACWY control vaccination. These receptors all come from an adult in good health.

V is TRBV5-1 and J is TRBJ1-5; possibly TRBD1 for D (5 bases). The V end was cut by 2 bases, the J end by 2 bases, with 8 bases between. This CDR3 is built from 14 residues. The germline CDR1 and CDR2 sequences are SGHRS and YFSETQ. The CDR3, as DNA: TGCGCCAGCAGCTTCCGGGGGGGCAATCAGCCCCAGCATTTT. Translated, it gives CASSFRGGNQPQHF.

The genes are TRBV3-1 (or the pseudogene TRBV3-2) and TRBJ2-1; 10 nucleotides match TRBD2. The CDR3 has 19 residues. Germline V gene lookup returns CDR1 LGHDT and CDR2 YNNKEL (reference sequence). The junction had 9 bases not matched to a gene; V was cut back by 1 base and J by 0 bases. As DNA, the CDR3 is TGTGCCAGCAGCCAAGGGTTTAGCGGGAGGATTATCTCCTACAATGAGCAGTTCTTC. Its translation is CASSQGFSGRIISYNEQFF.

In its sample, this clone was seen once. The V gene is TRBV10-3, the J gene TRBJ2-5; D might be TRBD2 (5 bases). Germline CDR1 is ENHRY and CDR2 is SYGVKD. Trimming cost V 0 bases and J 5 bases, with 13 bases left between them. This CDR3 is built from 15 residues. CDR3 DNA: TGTGCCATCAGTGAGTCAAGGGTTTCGGGGGAGACCCAGTACTTC. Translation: CAISESRVSGETQYF.

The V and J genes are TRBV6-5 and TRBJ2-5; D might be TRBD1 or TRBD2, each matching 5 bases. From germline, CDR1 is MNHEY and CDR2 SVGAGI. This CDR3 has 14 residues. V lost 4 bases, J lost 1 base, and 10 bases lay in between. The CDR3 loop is CASSFSGAQETQYF. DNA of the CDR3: TGTGCCAGCAGTTTTTCCGGGGCCCAAGAGACCCAGTACTTC.

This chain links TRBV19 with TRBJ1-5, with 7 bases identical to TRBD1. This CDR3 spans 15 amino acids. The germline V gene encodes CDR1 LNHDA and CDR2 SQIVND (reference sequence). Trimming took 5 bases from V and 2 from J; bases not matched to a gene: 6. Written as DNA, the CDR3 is TGTGCCAGTAGTGGCAGTGGACAGGGCAATCAGCCCCAGCATTTT. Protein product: CASSGSGQGNQPQHF.

Here the CDR3 reads CASSSSSSGGTDTQYF. The CDR3 DNA is TGTGCCAGCAGCTCCTCATCTAGCGGGGGCACAGATACGCAGTATTTT. This chain joins TRBV7-3 and TRBJ2-3; 9 positions agree with TRBD2. The CDR3 is 16 amino acids. Germline lookup yields CDR1 SGHTA and CDR2 FQGTGA. J lost 1 base, V lost 4 bases, and 6 bases had no gene match.